The 10 T cell receptor beta chains given below trace back to one sample, sequenced in a study of identical twins. TCRdb reanalysed the 5' RACE reads using MiXCR and keeps one entry per CDR3 protein. This sample has hundreds of thousands of distinct CDR3 sequences, with roughly 7.5% found just once. The same sample was also used in a study of yellow fever vaccine responses in identical twins.

The source material was memory (CD45RO+) T cells sorted from blood. All receptors derive from a woman between 18 and 29 years old in good health.

The genes are TRBV5-6 and TRBJ1-1, with D perhaps matching TRBD1 (5 bases). Per germline, CDR1 SGHDT and CDR2 YYEEEE. This CDR3 is 15 amino acids long. Trimming removed 5 bases at V and 5 bases at J, with 19 bases between. DNA for the CDR3: TGTGCCAGCAGGCGGCGAGGAGAGGGGAAGACTGAAGCTTTCTTT. Translated, it gives CASRRRGEGKTEAFF.

This rearrangement joins TRBV28 to TRBJ2-7, with 11 bases that match TRBD2. The V segment lost 3 bases and the J segment 7 bases; nucleotides outside the gene matches: 8. Germline V gene sequence: CDR1 MDHEN, CDR2 SYDVKM. The CDR3 runs 15 residues. The DNA of the CDR3 is TGTGCCAGCAGTTTTAGGGCTAGCGGGGGGTGGGAGCAGTACTTC. Its protein product is CASSFRASGGWEQYF. Together with reference TRBV28 and TRBJ2-7, the CDR3 gives the full variable domain: DVKVTQSSRYLVKRTGEKVFLECVQDMDHENMFWYRQDPGLGLRLIYFSYDVKMKEKGDIPEGYSVSREKKERFSLILESASTNQTSMYLCASSFRASGGWEQYFGPGTRLTVT.

In this sample, this clonotype turned up a few times. V usage is TRBV7-2 and J usage is TRBJ2-2, with 7 bases lining up with TRBD2. The CDR3 runs to 14 residues. The V segment lost 5 bases and the J segment 6 bases; nucleotides outside the gene matches: 6. Per germline, CDR1 SGHTA and CDR2 FQGNSA. The CDR3 coding sequence is TGTGCCAGCAGCGCAGCGGGGCTAGCCGGGGAGCTGTTTTTT. It translates to CASSAAGLAGELFF.

There are many counts of this clonotype. The chain is built from TRBV3-1 and TRBJ2-1; TRBD2 matches at 7 bases. The CDR3 totals 14 residues. The V gene end was trimmed by 4 bases and the J gene end by 7 bases; junction bases not matched to a gene: 7. CDR1 and CDR2 from the germline V gene are LGHDT and YNNKEL (reference sequence). CDR3: CASSPRTRANEQFF. For the CDR3, the DNA is TGTGCCAGCAGCCCCCGGACTAGGGCAAATGAGCAGTTCTTC.

This rearrangement joins TRBV4-3 to TRBJ2-3, with D perhaps matching TRBD2 (6 bases). Germline CDR1 is LGHNA and CDR2 is YSLEER. Deletions cut 1 base from V and 7 bases from J, with 15 bases between. There are 15 residues in the CDR3. In DNA form, the CDR3 reads TGCGCCAGCAGCCAAGCGGGAGCTCCTCCAAATACGCAGTATTTT. It codes for CASSQAGAPPNTQYF.

This clonotype was seen many times. Germline and junction disagree at one end, which may indicate a read error. This chain connects TRBV24-1 to TRBJ2-7, with unresolved D. This CDR3 has 10 amino acids. Germline CDR1 is KGHDR and CDR2 is SFDVKD. CDR3 nucleotides: TGTGCCACCAGTCCCCTTATCGCCATATTC. Its translation is CATSPLIAIF.

This clonotype was observed a few times. The J gene is TRBJ2-1, the V gene TRBV9, with 11 bases that match TRBD2. CDR3 size: 17 residues. Unmatched junction bases numbered 8, after V lost 1 base and J lost 5 bases. Germline V gene data show CDR1 as SGDLS and CDR2 as YYNGEE. CDR3 amino acids: CASSVFSGGAGNNEQFF. In nucleotides, the CDR3 is TGTGCCAGCAGCGTATTTAGCGGGGGGGCCGGAAACAATGAGCAGTTCTTC.

V is TRBV30 and J is TRBJ2-1, with D perhaps given as TRBD1 or TRBD2 (6 bases each). Germline assignment: CDR1 GTSNPN and CDR2 SVGIG (reference sequence). This CDR3 comprises 12 residues. Trimming shortened V by 0 bases and J by 14 bases, and 14 bases separated the two germline ends. The CDR3 protein is CAWSVRGAEEFF. CDR3 DNA: TGTGCCTGGAGTGTGAGGGGGGCAGAGGAGTTCTTC.

The genes are TRBV20-1 and TRBJ2-2, with 7 bases that match TRBD2. The V gene's germline CDR1 is DFQATT and CDR2 SNEGSKA (reference sequence). V was clipped by 7 bases and J by 4 bases; unmatched bases: 12. The CDR3 length is 15 residues. This CDR3 is CSVKRASGTTGELFF. CDR3 in DNA: TGCAGTGTTAAAAGGGCTAGCGGAACCACCGGGGAGCTGTTTTTT.

In its sample, this clonotype was seen many times. This chain connects TRBV20-1 to TRBJ2-7; TRBD2 matches at 7 bases. Germline CDR1 and CDR2: DFQATT and SNEGSKA (reference sequence). V shed 0 bases and J 0 bases; nucleotides not matched to a gene: 8. The CDR3 consists of 16 residues. As DNA, the CDR3 is TGCAGTGCTAGAGACACCTTAGCGGGCACCTCCTACGAGCAGTACTTC. This gives the protein CSARDTLAGTSYEQYF.